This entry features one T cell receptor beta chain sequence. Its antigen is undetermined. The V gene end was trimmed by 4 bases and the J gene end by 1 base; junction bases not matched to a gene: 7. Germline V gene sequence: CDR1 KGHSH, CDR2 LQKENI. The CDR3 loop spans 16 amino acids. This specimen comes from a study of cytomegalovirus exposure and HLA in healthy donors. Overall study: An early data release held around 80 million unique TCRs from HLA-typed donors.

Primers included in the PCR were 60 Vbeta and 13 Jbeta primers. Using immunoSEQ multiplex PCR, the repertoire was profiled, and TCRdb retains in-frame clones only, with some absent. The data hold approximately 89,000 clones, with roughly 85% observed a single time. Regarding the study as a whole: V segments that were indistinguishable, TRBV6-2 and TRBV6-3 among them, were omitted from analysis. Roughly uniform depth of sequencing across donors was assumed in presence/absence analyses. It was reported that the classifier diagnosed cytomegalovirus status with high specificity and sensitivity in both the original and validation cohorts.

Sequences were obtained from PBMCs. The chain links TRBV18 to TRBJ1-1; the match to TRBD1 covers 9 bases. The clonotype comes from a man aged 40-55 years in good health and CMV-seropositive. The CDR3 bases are TGTGCCAGCTCACTCACAGGGGGACAGGGGAACACTGAAGCTTTCTTT. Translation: CASSLTGGQGNTEAFF. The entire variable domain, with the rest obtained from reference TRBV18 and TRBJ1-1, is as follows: NAGVMQNPRHLVRRRGQEARLRCSPMKGHSHVYWYRQLPEEGLKFMVYLQKENIIDESGMPKERFSAEFPKEGPSILRIQQVVRGDSAAYFCASSLTGGQGNTEAFFGQGTRLTVV.